These 9 T cell receptor beta chains share one sample of origin, sequenced in a study of siplizumab effects on memory and regulatory T cells. TCRdb's copy holds only in-frame clones and misses some; the assay was immunoSEQ multiplex PCR. The data hold over 95,000 clones, with around 93% observed a single time. Sequencing was performed on non-Treg CD4+ T cells sorted from blood. The receptor set was obtained from a human donor in good health.

This sequence joins TRBV18 and TRBJ1-1; TRBD1 aligns across 7 bases. After removal of 1 base from V and 2 bases from J, the junction contained 7 bases not matched to a gene. This CDR3 comprises 16 residues. The germline V gene has CDR1 KGHSH and CDR2 LQKENI. The CDR3 protein is CASSPRDSRLNTEAFF. DNA for the CDR3: TGTGCCAGCTCACCACGGGACAGCCGATTAAACACTGAAGCTTTCTTT. Supplemented by reference TRBV18 and TRBJ1-1, the full variable domain reads NAGVMQNPRHLVRRRGQEARLRCSPMKGHSHVYWYRQLPEEGLKFMVYLQKENIIDESGMPKERFSAEFPKEGPSILRIQQVVRGDSAAYFCASSPRDSRLNTEAFFGQGTRLTVV.

The chain has TRBV5-1 and TRBJ2-5; 11 nucleotides line up with TRBD1. The CDR3 contains 16 residues. Germline CDR1 and CDR2: SGHRS and YFSETQ. V lost 4 bases and J lost 2; bases outside the gene matches: 7. CDR3 loop: CASSQGDRGTQETQYF. The CDR3 nucleotides are TGCGCCAGCAGCCAAGGGGACAGGGGGACGCAAGAGACCCAGTACTTC.

In this sample, this clone turned up a few times. V usage is TRBV27 and J usage is TRBJ1-4, with D possibly being TRBD1 (6 bases). The germline CDR1 and CDR2 sequences are MNHEY and SMNVEV (reference sequence). Trimming shortened V by 0 bases and J by 11 bases, and 7 bases separated the two germline ends. The CDR3 loop spans 12 amino acids. The CDR3 reads CASSLSRGKLFF. CDR3 DNA sequence: TGTGCCAGCAGTTTATCTAGGGGGAAACTGTTTTTT.

V gene TRBV18 combines with J gene TRBJ2-5; a weak D match, TRBD1 (6 bases). CDR3 length equals 15 residues. The V gene lost 6 bases and the J gene lost 2 bases, with 16 bases spanning the gap. The V gene's germline CDR1 is KGHSH and CDR2 LQKENI. CDR3 DNA sequence: TGTGCCAGCTCCCTTACGACAGGTCCTCAAGAGACCCAGTACTTC. This codes for CASSLTTGPQETQYF.

V and J are TRBV5-6 and TRBJ2-3, with D possibly TRBD2 on 5 matching bases. Germline V lookup: CDR1 SGHDT, CDR2 YYEEEE. With 4 bases removed from V and 1 base from J, the gap between germline ends came to 19 bases. The CDR3 has 17 amino acids. CDR3 coding DNA: TGTGCCAGCAGCGTCCCTCGAGGGAGCCGGGGCACAGATACGCAGTATTTT. It is translated as CASSVPRGSRGTDTQYF.

This sequence joins TRBV27 and TRBJ2-2; the D is unclear. V lost 6 bases to trimming and J lost 6 bases, with 17 bases between them. Germline CDR1 reads MNHEY; CDR2 reads SMNVEV (reference sequence). The CDR3 length is 15 residues. CDR3: CASRPTSGFPGELFF. CDR3 DNA sequence: TGTGCCAGCAGACCCACCTCAGGTTTCCCCGGGGAGCTGTTTTTT.

The chain is built from TRBV27 and TRBJ2-7, with TRBD2 as a possible D gene (7 bases). V shed 1 base and J shed 2 bases, with 21 bases lying between them. CDR1 and CDR2 from the germline V gene are MNHEY and SMNVEV (reference sequence). The CDR3 loop spans 18 amino acids. The CDR3 is CASSLLALTLGGPYEQYF. In DNA, the CDR3 is TGTGCCAGCAGTTTATTGGCCCTCACTCTCGGGGGGCCCTACGAGCAGTACTTC.

The rearrangement uses TRBV6-1 and TRBJ1-5; D remains unclear. CDR3 length: 16 amino acids. Germline V gives CDR1 MNHNS, CDR2 SASEGT. V shed 3 bases and J shed 0 bases, with 12 bases lying between them. The CDR3 coding sequence is TGTGCCAGCAGTGACCCGTTTCAGAATAGCAATCAGCCCCAGCATTTT. Translation: CASSDPFQNSNQPQHF.

The V call is TRBV5-1, the J call TRBJ2-7; 10 bases match TRBD1. The V and J ends lost 4 bases and 6 bases, in that order; junction bases with no gene match: 7. The CDR3 is 14 amino acids. The germline V gene encodes CDR1 SGHRS and CDR2 YFSETQ. CDR3 coding DNA: TGCGCCAGCAGCCCCGGGACAGGGGCCGTCGAGCAGTACTTC. As protein: CASSPGTGAVEQYF.